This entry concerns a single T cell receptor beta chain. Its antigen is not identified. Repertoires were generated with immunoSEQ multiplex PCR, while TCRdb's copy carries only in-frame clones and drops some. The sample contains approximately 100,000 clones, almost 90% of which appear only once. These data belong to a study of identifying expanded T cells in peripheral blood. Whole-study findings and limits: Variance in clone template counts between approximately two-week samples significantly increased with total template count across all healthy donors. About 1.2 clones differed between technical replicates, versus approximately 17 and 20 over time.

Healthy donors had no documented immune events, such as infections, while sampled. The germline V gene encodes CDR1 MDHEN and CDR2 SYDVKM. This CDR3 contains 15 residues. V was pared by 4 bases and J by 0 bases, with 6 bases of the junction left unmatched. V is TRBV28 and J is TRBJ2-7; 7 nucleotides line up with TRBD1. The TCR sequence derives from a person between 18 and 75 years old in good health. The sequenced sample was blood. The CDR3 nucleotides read TGTGCCAGCAGTTCCGGGACAGTCACCTCCTACGAGCAGTACTTC. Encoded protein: CASSSGTVTSYEQYF. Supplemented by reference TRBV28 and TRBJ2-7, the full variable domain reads DVKVTQSSRYLVKRTGEKVFLECVQDMDHENMFWYRQDPGLGLRLIYFSYDVKMKEKGDIPEGYSVSREKKERFSLILESASTNQTSMYLCASSSGTVTSYEQYFGPGTRLTVT.